This T cell receptor beta chain appears in the sequencing data of a study of blood T cell repertoires in COVID-19. On the study more broadly: Donors in the United States, Italy and Spain gave samples during acute or convalescent COVID-19.

In the original workflow: Cell counts per sample came from amplifying reference gene primers. Sequencing was performed with immunoSEQ multiplex PCR; in TCRdb, only in-frame clones are kept and a portion is missing. The DNA gave D and trimming, while V, J and clone size come from that table. The repertoire holds about 35,000 clones, with more than 75% as singletons. J lost 1 base, V lost 5 bases, and 11 bases had no gene match. Germline V gives CDR1 SGHAT, CDR2 FQNNGV. The CDR3 is 17 residues long. V usage is TRBV11-2 and J usage is TRBJ2-7; 10 bases map to TRBD2. The sequence was collected from a man older than 75 with active COVID-19. Source material: peripheral blood. In DNA, the CDR3 is TGTGCCAGCAGCCTAAGTCCTAGCGGGGGTCTATCCTACGAGCAGTACTTC. Protein sequence: CASSLSPSGGLSYEQYF.